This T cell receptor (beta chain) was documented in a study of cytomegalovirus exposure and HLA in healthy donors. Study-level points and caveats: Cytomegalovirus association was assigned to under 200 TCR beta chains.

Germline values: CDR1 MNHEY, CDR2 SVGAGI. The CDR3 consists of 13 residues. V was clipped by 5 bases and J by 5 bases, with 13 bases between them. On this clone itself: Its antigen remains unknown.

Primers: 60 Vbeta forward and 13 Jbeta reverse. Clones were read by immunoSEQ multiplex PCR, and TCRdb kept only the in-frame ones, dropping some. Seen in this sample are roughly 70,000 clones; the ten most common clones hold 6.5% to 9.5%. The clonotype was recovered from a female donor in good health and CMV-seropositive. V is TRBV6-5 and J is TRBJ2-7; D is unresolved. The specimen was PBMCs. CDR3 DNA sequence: TGTGCCAGCAGTCCCACCTTCTATAACGAGCAGTACTTC. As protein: CASSPTFYNEQYF.